These 27 T cell receptor beta chains were all obtained from the same sample, sequenced in a study of blood T cell repertoires in COVID-19. Clones were read by immunoSEQ multiplex PCR, and TCRdb kept only the in-frame ones, dropping some. The repertoire holds about 260,000 clones, with about nine tenths as singletons. The sample was peripheral blood. The receptors originated from a man aged 60-69 years who had recovered from COVID-19.

This chain connects TRBV2 to TRBJ2-5; 9 bases fit TRBD2. V lost 4 bases, J lost 5 bases, and 5 bases stayed unmatched. This CDR3 spans 14 amino acids. The germline V gene encodes CDR1 SNHLY and CDR2 FYNNEI. The CDR3 coding sequence is TGTGCCAGCAGTGGGGGACTAGCTAGGGAGACCCAGTACTTC. This translates into CASSGGLARETQYF.

The chain links TRBV5-1 to TRBJ1-1; the match to TRBD1 covers 10 bases. This CDR3 spans 16 amino acids. V dropped 1 base and J dropped 0; count of bases not matched to a gene: 3. The germline gives CDR1 SGHRS, CDR2 YFSETQ. CDR3 protein: CASSLLTGGMNTEAFF. CDR3 in DNA: TGCGCCAGCAGCTTGTTGACAGGGGGCATGAACACTGAAGCTTTCTTT. The full variable domain, in which reference TRBV5-1 and TRBJ1-1 provide the parts outside the CDR3, is KAGVTQTPRYLIKTRGQQVTLSCSPISGHRSVSWYQQTPGQGLQFLFEYFSETQRNKGNFPGRFSGRQFSNSRSEMNVSTLELGDSALYLCASSLLTGGMNTEAFFGQGTRLTVV.

The rearrangement uses TRBV11-2 and TRBJ2-3, with a possible D match to TRBD2 (7 bases). The CDR3 contains 16 residues. From germline, CDR1 is SGHAT and CDR2 FQNNGV. Trimming took off 2 bases at V and 2 bases at J, with 14 bases between the two ends. CDR3 nucleotides: TGTGCCAGCAGCTTATCTCAGGGGACTACCACAGATACGCAGTATTTT. Amino acid sequence: CASSLSQGTTTDTQYF.

The rearrangement links TRBV5-1 to TRBJ1-1; TRBD1 matches 7 bases. The CDR3 runs 15 residues. Germline CDR1 and CDR2: SGHRS and YFSETQ. Trimming removed 1 base from V and 1 base from J; junction bases left unmatched: 4. CDR3 residues: CASSLSTGENTEAFF. The DNA for the CDR3 is TGCGCCAGCAGCTTGTCCACAGGGGAGAACACTGAAGCTTTCTTT.

The rearrangement uses TRBV19 and TRBJ1-4, with a tentative D call TRBD1 (6 bases). Trimming left V 4 bases short and J 7 bases short, with 25 bases between. The CDR3 has 18 amino acids. The germline V gene has CDR1 LNHDA and CDR2 SQIVND (reference sequence). The CDR3 DNA reads TGTGCCAGTAGTACCCCGGGGGGGGGCGGTCAGCGCGGTGAAAAACTGTTTTTT. Translation gives CASSTPGGGGQRGEKLFF.

This clone was counted only a few times. V gene TRBV4-2 combines with J gene TRBJ1-2, with D possibly being TRBD1 (5 bases). The CDR3 covers 14 residues. Trimming stripped 4 bases from V and 6 bases from J, with 15 bases between. Germline CDR1 and CDR2: LGHNA and YNFKEQ. The CDR3 sequence is CASSLGLAGNGYTF. The DNA of the CDR3 is TGTGCCAGCAGCCTTGGCTTGGCAGGGAATGGCTACACCTTC.

The chain employs TRBV6-2 or TRBV6-3 and TRBJ2-1, with 9 bases lining up with TRBD1. The ends lost 5 bases at V and 7 bases at J; junction bases unmatched: 9. Germline CDR1 MNHEY, CDR2 SVGEGT. This CDR3 has 15 amino acids. CDR3: CASSPTGTGSNEQFF. CDR3 DNA sequence: TGTGCCAGCAGTCCCACCGGGACAGGGTCGAATGAGCAGTTCTTC.

The chain has TRBV6-5 and TRBJ2-7, with D hard to call. The germline V and J ends were trimmed by 0 bases and 4 bases, with 13 bases remaining between them. Germline lookup yields CDR1 MNHEY and CDR2 SVGAGI. CDR3 size: 15 residues. The CDR3 sequence is CASSYSPARDYEQYF. CDR3 nucleotides: TGTGCCAGCAGTTACTCCCCCGCCCGAGATTACGAGCAGTACTTC.

The gene calls are TRBV11-2 and TRBJ1-1; the match to TRBD1 covers 7 bases. The junction had 4 bases not matched to a gene; V was cut back by 5 bases and J by 4 bases. Per germline, CDR1 SGHAT and CDR2 FQNNGV. This CDR3 has 13 residues. This CDR3 is CASSTSGGTEAFF. The DNA for the CDR3 is TGTGCCAGCAGCACCTCAGGGGGCACTGAAGCTTTCTTT.

The genes are TRBV7-9 and TRBJ2-6; 10 nucleotides line up with TRBD1. There are 18 residues in the CDR3. Germline V lookup: CDR1 SEHNR, CDR2 FQNEAQ (reference sequence). V dropped 4 bases and J dropped 4; count of bases not matched to a gene: 10. Here the CDR3 DNA reads TGTGCCAGCAGCTCACCGGGACAGGGGACTTCCGGGGCCAACGTCCTGACTTTC. Translating it yields CASSSPGQGTSGANVLTF.

Regarding this clone: At the DNA level, this CDR3 is encoded by other sequences in the same sample as well. V is TRBV29-1 and J is TRBJ1-2; weak D call: TRBD1 (6 bases). The CDR3 consists of 11 residues. V shed 6 bases and J shed 5 bases, with 10 bases lying between them. Germline V gene lookup returns CDR1 SQVTM and CDR2 ANQGSEA. For the CDR3, the DNA is TGCAGCGTGGGCCAGGGGTATGGCTACACCTTC. Amino acids: CSVGQGYGYTF.

The J gene is TRBJ1-6, the V gene TRBV19, with D perhaps matching TRBD1 (5 bases). The CDR3 totals 15 residues. The germline CDR1 and CDR2 sequences are LNHDA and SQIVND (reference sequence). V lost 3 bases to trimming and J lost 7 bases, with 13 bases between them. The CDR3 nucleotides read TGTGCCAGTAGTATTGCGGGACCCATAAATTCACCCCTCCACTTT. This codes for CASSIAGPINSPLHF.

V gene TRBV5-4 combines with J gene TRBJ1-1; 9 nucleotides match TRBD1. CDR1 is SGHNT and CDR2 is YYREEE in the germline V gene (reference sequence). The CDR3 spans 16 residues. The trim removed 3 bases at V and 1 base at J, leaving 7 bases unmatched. The CDR3 DNA reads as TGTGCCAGCAGCTACGGGACAGGGAAAACGAACACTGAAGCTTTCTTT. Translating it yields CASSYGTGKTNTEAFF.

This chain joins TRBV6-5 and TRBJ1-5, with 8 bases that match TRBD1. There are 14 residues in the CDR3. Germline CDR1 and CDR2: MNHEY and SVGAGI. Trimming at V came to 0 bases and at J to 5 bases, leaving 0 bases not matched to a gene. This CDR3 is CASSYSTGDQPQHF. The CDR3, as DNA: TGTGCCAGCAGTTACTCGACAGGGGATCAGCCCCAGCATTTT.

V gene TRBV3-1 (or the pseudogene TRBV3-2) combines with J gene TRBJ1-2; TRBD1 might be the D (5 bases). Trimming took off 7 bases at V and 4 bases at J, with 16 bases between the two ends. Germline CDR1 and CDR2: LGHDT and YNNKEL (reference sequence). This CDR3 comprises 14 residues. The CDR3 loop is CASNPGSGVYGYTF. The CDR3 nucleotides are TGTGCCAGCAACCCAGGGTCTGGCGTCTATGGCTACACCTTC.

The chain recombines TRBV5-5 with TRBJ1-1; D is unclear. Between the trimmed V and J ends, which lost 1 base and 10 bases, there was a span of 8 bases. CDR1 is SGHKS and CDR2 is YYEKEE in the germline V gene (reference sequence). This CDR3 spans 11 amino acids. CDR3 protein: CASSLRGGAFF. CDR3 nucleotide sequence: TGTGCCAGCAGCTTGAGAGGAGGAGCTTTCTTT.

V usage is TRBV18 and J usage is TRBJ2-5; 7 bases match TRBD1. The CDR3 contains 17 residues. V was clipped by 3 bases and J by 1 base; unmatched bases: 11. Germline CDR1 reads KGHSH; CDR2 reads LQKENI. CDR3 nucleotides: TGTGCCAGCTCACCGCAGGGGACAGTAAATGTCCAAGAGACCCAGTACTTC. Amino acids: CASSPQGTVNVQETQYF. Supplemented by reference TRBV18 and TRBJ2-5, the full variable domain reads NAGVMQNPRHLVRRRGQEARLRCSPMKGHSHVYWYRQLPEEGLKFMVYLQKENIIDESGMPKERFSAEFPKEGPSILRIQQVVRGDSAAYFCASSPQGTVNVQETQYFGPGTRLLVL.

This clone was seen once. The chain couples TRBV19 to TRBJ1-1; possibly TRBD1 for D (5 bases). With 1 base removed from V and 5 bases from J, the gap between germline ends came to 11 bases. Germline CDR1 LNHDA, CDR2 SQIVND (reference sequence). CDR3 length: 14 residues. The DNA of the CDR3 is TGTGCCAGTAGTATAGGGTCGGGGGATACTGAAGCTTTCTTT. Protein sequence: CASSIGSGDTEAFF.

The chain recombines TRBV19 with TRBJ1-3, with 7 bases aligning to TRBD1. CDR3 length: 16 residues. Looked up from germline, CDR1 is LNHDA and CDR2 is SQIVND (reference sequence). The trim removed 7 bases at V and 2 bases at J, leaving 11 bases unmatched. CDR3 sequence reads: CASNELGQTTGNTIYF. CDR3 nucleotides: TGTGCCAGTAACGAGTTGGGACAGACCACTGGAAACACCATATATTTT. Filled out from reference TRBV19 and TRBJ1-3, the complete variable domain reads DGGITQSPKYLFRKEGQNVTLSCEQNLNHDAMYWYRQDPGQGLRLIYYSQIVNDFQKGDIAEGYSVSREKKESFPLTVTSAQKNPTAFYLCASNELGQTTGNTIYFGEGSWLTVV.

The chain links TRBV9 to TRBJ2-3; 10 bases align to TRBD2. The CDR3 covers 15 residues. V dropped 0 bases and J dropped 6; count of bases not matched to a gene: 4. Germline lookup yields CDR1 SGDLS and CDR2 YYNGEE. The CDR3 is CASSVGLAGADTQYF. CDR3 bases: TGTGCCAGCAGCGTAGGGCTAGCGGGGGCGGATACGCAGTATTTT. The variable domain in full, completed from reference TRBV9 and TRBJ2-3, reads DSGVTQTPKHLITATGQRVTLRCSPRSGDLSVYWYQQSLDQGLQFLIQYYNGEERAKGNILERFSAQQFPDLHSELNLSSLELGDSALYFCASSVGLAGADTQYFGPGTRLTVL.

The chain employs TRBV20-1 and TRBJ1-2; D is uncertain. V was cut by 3 bases and J by 3 bases, with 14 bases left in between. Germline V gene sequence: CDR1 DFQATT, CDR2 SNEGSKA (reference sequence). This CDR3 has 14 residues. The CDR3, as DNA: TGCAGTGCTAGTACTCGGGGTTCGGACTATGGCTACACCTTC. It codes for CSASTRGSDYGYTF.

J is TRBJ1-5 and V is TRBV5-6, with D possibly matching TRBD1 (5 bases). The CDR3 has 14 residues. The germline gives CDR1 SGHDT, CDR2 YYEEEE. Trimming pared 5 bases from V and 4 bases from J, leaving 13 bases between. The CDR3 DNA reads as TGTGCCAGCAGTTTTGGGGGGTATAATCAGCCCCAGCATTTT. This sequence encodes CASSFGGYNQPQHF.

The CDR3 loop reads CASSEGLVSRNEQFF. DNA for the CDR3: TGTGCCAGCAGTGAGGGACTAGTATCCCGGAATGAGCAGTTCTTC. The chain uses TRBV28 and TRBJ2-1, with 8 positions matching TRBD2. After removal of 5 bases from V and 7 bases from J, the junction contained 10 bases not matched to a gene. The CDR3 is made up of 15 amino acids. CDR1 is MDHEN and CDR2 is SYDVKM in the germline V gene.

The chain combines TRBV25-1 with TRBJ1-6; D may be TRBD1 (5 bases). This CDR3 has 17 amino acids. The ends were cut back, 1 base at V and 7 bases at J, with 17 bases in the middle. Germline V gives CDR1 MGHDK, CDR2 SYGVNS. CDR3 in amino acids: CASSELNAGEKNSPLHF. Written as DNA, the CDR3 is TGTGCCAGCAGTGAATTGAACGCGGGGGAGAAAAATTCACCCCTCCACTTT.

The chain carries TRBV6-5 and TRBJ1-2; 7 nucleotides line up with TRBD1. J lost 10 bases, V lost 5 bases, and 10 bases had no gene match. CDR1 is MNHEY, CDR2 SVGAGI, per germline. This CDR3 spans 13 amino acids. The CDR3: CASSPLNRGDYTF. DNA for the CDR3: TGTGCCAGCAGTCCCTTGAACAGGGGTGACTACACCTTC.

This chain uses TRBV19 with TRBJ2-7; TRBD2 aligns across 10 bases. CDR1 LNHDA and CDR2 SQIVND come from the germline V gene (reference sequence). This CDR3 region has 15 residues. With V trimmed by 5 bases and J by 1 base, 5 bases remained unmatched. The CDR3, as DNA: TGTGCCAGTAGTCAACTAGCGGGGATTTCCTACGAGCAGTACTTC. Translating gives CASSQLAGISYEQYF.

J is TRBJ1-2 and V is TRBV6-5; D possibly corresponds to TRBD1 (5 bases). CDR3 length: 16 amino acids. Germline assignment: CDR1 MNHEY and CDR2 SVGAGI. V was clipped by 0 bases and J by 1 base, with 12 bases between them. CDR3 in DNA: TGTGCCAGCAGTTACTCGGGACTGAAGATTAACTATGGCTACACCTTC. Translation gives CASSYSGLKINYGYTF.